This T cell receptor (beta chain) came from a study of blood T cell repertoires in COVID-19. Study-level information: Donors in the United States, Italy and Spain gave samples during acute or convalescent COVID-19.

In the source study's methods: It was from reference gene primer amplification that nucleated cell counts were estimated. The assay was immunoSEQ multiplex PCR, and TCRdb's table has in-frame clones only and misses some. D and trimming were read from the DNA, whereas the V and J calls and clone size are those reported in that table. The sample consists of about 39,000 clones, approximately 81% of them appearing once. In this sample, this clone turned up a few times. Germline-derived CDR1 and CDR2 are SGHVS and FQNEAQ. Trimming took off 5 bases at V and 3 bases at J, with 11 bases between the two ends. CDR3 length equals 14 residues.

The TCR was taken from a man aged 60 to 75 in a cohort sampled during active COVID-19. V usage is TRBV7-8 and J usage is TRBJ1-5; perhaps TRBD1 as D (5 bases). Sequenced input: peripheral blood. The CDR3 nucleotides read TGTGCCAGCAGCCGAGACAGAAACAATCAGCCCCAGCATTTT. This gives the protein CASSRDRNNQPQHF.